Shown below are 27 T cell receptor beta chains from a single sample sequenced in a study of ipilimumab plus nivolumab after autologous stem cell transplantation. Measured with immunoSEQ multiplex PCR; TCRdb has only the in-frame clones, and not every one. The sample shows tens of thousands of clones, roughly 74% of them seen only once. The input for sequencing was PBMCs, taken in a trial of ipilimumab plus nivolumab as post-transplant consolidation. The receptors stem from a male donor with diffuse large B-cell lymphoma.

The V gene is TRBV11-2, the J gene TRBJ1-2; TRBD1 agrees at 10 bases. The germline CDR1 and CDR2 sequences are SGHAT and FQNNGV. The trim removed 0 bases at V and 8 bases at J, leaving 3 bases unmatched. This CDR3 spans 14 amino acids. The CDR3 sequence is CASSLERTGGGYTF. The CDR3 nucleotides read TGTGCCAGCAGCTTAGAAAGGACAGGGGGAGGCTACACCTTC.

The chain links TRBV10-3 to TRBJ1-5, with D uncertain. The CDR3 extends over 13 amino acids. The germline V gene encodes CDR1 ENHRY and CDR2 SYGVKD. V was pared by 3 bases and J by 9 bases, with 12 bases between. The chain's CDR3 is CAISDYPARPQHF. The CDR3 region has the DNA TGTGCCATCAGTGACTACCCCGCCCGGCCCCAGCATTTT.

The chain has TRBV19 and TRBJ1-2; possible D gene TRBD1, 5 bases. The CDR3 is 13 residues long. Trimming shortened V by 5 bases and J by 1 base, and 8 bases separated the two germline ends. Per germline, CDR1 LNHDA and CDR2 SQIVND (reference sequence). CDR3 sequence: CASSDGHNYGYTF. Here the CDR3 DNA reads TGTGCCAGTAGTGACGGACATAACTATGGCTACACCTTC.

The rearrangement links TRBV27 to TRBJ1-1, with TRBD1 as a possible D gene (5 bases). V was trimmed by 0 bases and J by 4 bases, leaving 6 bases between them. The CDR3 is 13 residues long. Looked up from germline, CDR1 is MNHEY and CDR2 is SMNVEV (reference sequence). Written as DNA, the CDR3 is TGTGCCAGCAGTTTATCCGGGGCCACTGAAGCTTTCTTT. Amino acids: CASSLSGATEAFF.

This clone appeared a few times. V usage is TRBV9 and J usage is TRBJ2-1, with D perhaps matching TRBD1 (5 bases). Germline V lookup: CDR1 SGDLS, CDR2 YYNGEE. The CDR3 consists of 15 residues. V was shortened by 4 bases and J by 4 bases, with 15 bases between the two germline ends. The CDR3 loop reads CASSKEVRGYNEQFF. CDR3 bases: TGTGCCAGCAGCAAAGAAGTAAGGGGATACAATGAGCAGTTCTTC.

This chain connects TRBV28 to TRBJ2-7; the D is unclear. CDR3 length: 13 residues. Germline V CDR1 and CDR2: MDHEN, SYDVKM. Trimming removed 7 bases from V and 5 bases from J, with 15 bases in between. CDR3 sequence: CASTSTPLHEQYF. The CDR3, as DNA: TGTGCCAGCACCTCGACCCCATTGCACGAGCAGTACTTC.

The V and J genes are TRBV19 and TRBJ2-1; maybe TRBD2 (6 bases). From germline, CDR1 is LNHDA and CDR2 SQIVND (reference sequence). Trimming removed 3 bases at V and 1 base at J, with 19 bases between. This CDR3 comprises 18 residues. CDR3: CASSMRDSAIGSYNEQFF. The CDR3 DNA is TGTGCCAGTAGTATGAGGGACTCGGCCATTGGATCCTACAATGAGCAGTTCTTC. Using reference TRBV19 and TRBJ2-1 for the parts outside the CDR3, the full variable domain is DGGITQSPKYLFRKEGQNVTLSCEQNLNHDAMYWYRQDPGQGLRLIYYSQIVNDFQKGDIAEGYSVSREKKESFPLTVTSAQKNPTAFYLCASSMRDSAIGSYNEQFFGPGTRLTVL.

Only one count was recorded for this clone. This rearrangement joins TRBV19 to TRBJ1-4, with D unclear. The germline V and J ends were trimmed by 10 bases and 5 bases, with 20 bases remaining between them. The CDR3 spans 15 residues. The germline gives CDR1 LNHDA, CDR2 SQIVND (reference sequence). CDR3 nucleotide sequence: TGTGCCACAAAACCTCCGGGCCGTAGGAATGAAAAACTGTTTTTT. Protein: CATKPPGRRNEKLFF.

The chain joins TRBV5-5 to TRBJ2-5; D assignment may be TRBD1 or TRBD2 (6 bases each). Trimming cost V 4 bases and J 2 bases, with 12 bases left between them. Germline V gene data show CDR1 as SGHKS and CDR2 as YYEKEE (reference sequence). This CDR3 spans 14 amino acids. This chain's CDR3 is CASSGGGWQETQYF. CDR3 nucleotide sequence: TGTGCCAGCAGCGGAGGGGGGTGGCAAGAGACCCAGTACTTC.

The chain employs TRBV27 and TRBJ2-7, with D hard to call. CDR1 MNHEY and CDR2 SMNVEV come from the germline V gene (reference sequence). This CDR3 region has 13 residues. Trimming left V 4 bases short and J 5 bases short, with 12 bases between. CDR3 DNA: TGTGCCAGCAGTTCGGTTTCGGGTGACGAGCAGTACTTC. Residues: CASSSVSGDEQYF.

The J gene is TRBJ2-5, the V gene TRBV7-8; no clear D gene. The length of the CDR3 is 11 residues. Trimming cost V 8 bases and J 1 base, with 5 bases left between them. CDR1 SGHVS and CDR2 FQNEAQ come from the germline V gene. For the CDR3, the DNA is TGTGCCAGCCGCTCCCAAGAGACCCAGTACTTC. Protein: CASRSQETQYF.

The chain couples TRBV5-1 to TRBJ2-2; 8 bases line up with TRBD2. J lost 5 bases, V lost 2 bases, and 5 bases had no gene match. The CDR3 is made up of 15 amino acids. CDR1 and CDR2 from the germline V gene are SGHRS and YFSETQ. CDR3 sequence (DNA): TGCGCCAGCAGCTTCGGGTCGGGAGGGACCGGGGAGCTGTTTTTT. Translation: CASSFGSGGTGELFF.

This clone was found once. The J gene is TRBJ1-1, the V gene TRBV2; D is undetermined. V lost 4 bases and J 0 bases, leaving 9 bases between the germline ends. Germline V gene lookup returns CDR1 SNHLY and CDR2 FYNNEI. This CDR3 spans 14 amino acids. The CDR3 is CASSVQSMNTEAFF. The DNA for the CDR3 is TGTGCCAGCAGTGTTCAATCCATGAACACTGAAGCTTTCTTT.

The rearrangement links TRBV11-3 to TRBJ2-1; D ambiguous. V gave up 3 bases and J gave up 7 bases, with 7 bases separating them. The CDR3 spans 12 residues. The germline CDR1 and CDR2 sequences are SGHNT and YENEEA. CDR3 sequence: CASSFFRNEQFF. The CDR3 DNA reads TGTGCCAGCAGCTTTTTCCGAAATGAGCAGTTCTTC.

The chain joins TRBV5-6 to TRBJ1-2; TRBD1 matches at 7 bases. CDR1 and CDR2 from the germline V gene are SGHDT and YYEEEE. This CDR3 spans 16 amino acids. Trimming took 1 base from V and 1 from J; bases not matched to a gene: 7. The CDR3 coding sequence is TGTGCCAGCAGCTTGAAGGACAGGTTCTATAACTATGGCTACACCTTC. Translating it yields CASSLKDRFYNYGYTF.

The V gene is TRBV7-3, the J gene TRBJ1-1; no definite D call. Germline CDR1 is SGHTA and CDR2 is FQGTGA. The CDR3 contains 12 residues. V shed 1 base and J shed 7 bases, with 7 bases lying between them. The CDR3 protein is CASSLRPYEAFF. The CDR3 coding sequence is TGTGCCAGCAGCTTAAGACCGTATGAAGCTTTCTTT.

This clone occurred a few times. The rearrangement joins TRBV5-1 to TRBJ2-3; D is undetermined. Germline CDR1 is SGHRS and CDR2 is YFSETQ. The germline V and J ends were trimmed by 8 bases and 2 bases, with 9 bases remaining between them. This CDR3 comprises 12 residues. CDR3 nucleotide sequence: TGCGCCAGTGTTGGGTACACAGATACGCAGTATTTT. The encoded protein is CASVGYTDTQYF.

Worth noting for this clone: One end of the junction varies from germline; a read error may be responsible. The chain couples TRBV30 to TRBJ1-2; D unclear. The germline gives CDR1 GTSNPN, CDR2 SVGIG (reference sequence). The CDR3 runs to 14 residues. In nucleotides, the CDR3 is TGCACCCTGCAGGTTCAAGAGGCTAACTATGGCTACACCTTC. As protein: CTLQVQEANYGYTF.

This chain links TRBV2 with TRBJ2-3; TRBD2 is a possible D gene (6 bases). Per germline, CDR1 SNHLY and CDR2 FYNNEI. This CDR3 contains 11 residues. The ends were cut back, 3 bases at V and 8 bases at J, with 6 bases in the middle. The CDR3 coding sequence is TGTGCCAGCAGTGAGGGGGGTACGCAGTATTTT. Its protein is CASSEGGTQYF.

This chain uses TRBV6-1 with TRBJ2-3, with D unresolved. V lost 7 bases and J 0 bases, leaving 14 bases between the germline ends. The CDR3 loop spans 15 amino acids. Germline V gene data show CDR1 as MNHNS and CDR2 as SASEGT. The CDR3 loop is CASTQPPISTDTQYF. In DNA form, the CDR3 reads TGTGCCAGCACCCAACCCCCAATTAGCACAGATACGCAGTATTTT.

The sample holds one count of this clone. The J gene is TRBJ2-3, the V gene TRBV7-5; the table's D call, TRBD2, has no DNA check behind it. TRBV7-5 is a recognized pseudogene. This CDR3 comprises 15 residues. The CDR3 reads CASSRLAGSTDTQYF. Here the CDR3 DNA reads TGTGCCAGCAGCCGACTAGCGGGGTCCACAGATACGCAGTATTTT.

This chain connects TRBV21-1 to TRBJ2-5. TRBV21-1 is annotated as a pseudogene. The CDR3 sequence is 18 residues long. The CDR3 loop reads CASSKGPIRGQPQETQYF. The CDR3 DNA is TGTGCCAGCAGCAAAGGTCCCATACGGGGGCAGCCCCAAGAGACCCAGTACTTC.

This clone was observed a single time. This rearrangement joins TRBV4-2 to TRBJ1-4; D gene uncertain. CDR1 and CDR2 from the germline V gene are LGHNA and YNFKEQ. The length of the CDR3 is 14 residues. With 0 bases removed from V and 5 bases from J, the gap between germline ends came to 7 bases. CDR3 nucleotides: TGTGCCAGCAGCCAAGAAATCCCCAATGAAAAACTGTTTTTT. Its protein product is CASSQEIPNEKLFF.

This chain uses TRBV5-4 with TRBJ2-3; 8 bases match TRBD1. CDR1 SGHNT and CDR2 YYREEE come from the germline V gene (reference sequence). Losses at the gene ends were 0 bases for V and 5 bases for J; bases not matched to a gene: 5. The CDR3 is made up of 15 amino acids. CDR3 nucleotides: TGTGCCAGCAGCTTGGACGCAGGGGGCCTAGATACGCAGTATTTT. Translated: CASSLDAGGLDTQYF.

This chain joins TRBV19 and TRBJ1-4; TRBD1 is a possible D gene (6 bases). V lost 5 bases and J lost 7, with 17 bases in between. The CDR3 has 15 amino acids. CDR1 and CDR2 from the germline V gene are LNHDA and SQIVND (reference sequence). CDR3 sequence reads: CASSSREGGSEKLFF. The CDR3 bases are TGTGCCAGTAGTTCCAGGGAGGGGGGAAGTGAAAAACTGTTTTTT.

This clone was recorded a few times. The genes are TRBV2 and TRBJ2-1; D is possibly TRBD2 (5 bases). Germline CDR1 SNHLY, CDR2 FYNNEI. Trimming took 5 bases from V and 5 from J, leaving 7 bases between them. There are 12 residues in the CDR3. The CDR3 is CASSYGNNEQFF. In DNA form, the CDR3 reads TGTGCCAGCAGTTACGGGAACAATGAGCAGTTCTTC. Drawing the rest from reference TRBV2 and TRBJ2-1, the complete variable domain is EPEVTQTPSHQVTQMGQEVILRCVPISNHLYFYWYRQILGQKVEFLVSFYNNEISEKSEIFDDQFSVERPDGSNFTLKIRSTKLEDSAMYFCASSYGNNEQFFGPGTRLTVL.

The rearrangement links TRBV14 to TRBJ2-7; D is uncertain. This CDR3 region has 16 residues. Germline loops: CDR1 SGHDN, CDR2 FVKESK. The V and J ends lost 2 bases and 1 base respectively, with 15 bases between them. CDR3 in DNA: TGTGCCAGCAGCCAATCTCTGGTTTTCACGTCCTACGAGCAGTACTTC. This codes for CASSQSLVFTSYEQYF.